Here is one T cell receptor beta chain with its context. Generated by immunoSEQ multiplex PCR, the TCRdb table keeps only in-frame clones and is missing some. The profile covers over 350,000 clones, with about 85% appearing a single time and just under 2% taken by the ten largest. The ends lost 0 bases at V and 4 bases at J; junction bases unmatched: 4. The CDR3 has 16 residues. CDR1 is SGHNT and CDR2 is YYREEE in the germline V gene (reference sequence). This sample is part of a study of blood T cell repertoires in COVID-19. The gene calls are TRBV5-4 and TRBJ2-7; 13 nucleotides line up with TRBD2. This clonotype was obtained from a woman under 30 with acute COVID-19. The specimen sequenced was PBMCs or T cells enriched from blood (not recorded which). The CDR3 here is CASSLGGLAGNYEQYF. In DNA form, the CDR3 reads TGTGCCAGCAGCTTGGGGGGACTAGCGGGAAATTACGAGCAGTACTTC.